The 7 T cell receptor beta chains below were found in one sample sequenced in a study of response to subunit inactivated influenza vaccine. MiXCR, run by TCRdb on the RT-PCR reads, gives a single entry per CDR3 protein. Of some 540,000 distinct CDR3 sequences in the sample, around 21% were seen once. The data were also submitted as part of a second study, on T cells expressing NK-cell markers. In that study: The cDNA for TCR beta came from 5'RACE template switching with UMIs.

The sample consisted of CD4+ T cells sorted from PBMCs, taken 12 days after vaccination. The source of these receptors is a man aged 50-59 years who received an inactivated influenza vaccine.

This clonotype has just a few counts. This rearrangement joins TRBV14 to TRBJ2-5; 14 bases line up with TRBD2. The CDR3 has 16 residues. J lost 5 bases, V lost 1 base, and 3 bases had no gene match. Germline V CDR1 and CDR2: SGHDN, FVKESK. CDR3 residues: CASSQVGLAGVETQYF. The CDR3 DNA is TGTGCCAGCAGCCAAGTGGGACTAGCGGGAGTCGAGACCCAGTACTTC. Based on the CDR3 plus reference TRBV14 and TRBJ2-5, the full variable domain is EAGVTQFPSHSVIEKGQTVTLRCDPISGHDNLYWYRRVMGKEIKFLLHFVKESKQDESGMPNNRFLAERTGGTYSTLKVQPAELEDSGVYFCASSQVGLAGVETQYFGPGTRLLVL.

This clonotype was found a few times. CDR3 sequence: CASSQGRGLAGYEQYF. In DNA, the CDR3 is TGTGCCAGCAGCCAAGGCCGAGGACTAGCGGGGTACGAGCAGTACTTC. This chain links TRBV3-1 with TRBJ2-7; TRBD2 matches 12 bases. Per germline, CDR1 LGHDT and CDR2 YNNKEL (reference sequence). The CDR3 is made up of 16 amino acids. Germline trimming cut 1 base from V and 4 bases from J; bases unmatched to any gene: 5.

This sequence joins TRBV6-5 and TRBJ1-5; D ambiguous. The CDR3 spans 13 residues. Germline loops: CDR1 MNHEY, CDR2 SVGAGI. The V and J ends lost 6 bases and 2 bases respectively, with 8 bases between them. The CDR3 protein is CASRVGGNQPQHF. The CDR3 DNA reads TGTGCCAGCAGAGTCGGGGGCAATCAGCCCCAGCATTTT.

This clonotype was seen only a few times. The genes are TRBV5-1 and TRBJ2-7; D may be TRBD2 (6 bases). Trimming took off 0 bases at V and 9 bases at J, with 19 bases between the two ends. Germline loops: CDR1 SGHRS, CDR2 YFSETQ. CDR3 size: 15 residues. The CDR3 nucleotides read TGCGCCAGCAGCTTGGATGGCGGGGACCTAGGGAGGCAGTACTTC. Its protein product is CASSLDGGDLGRQYF.

CDR3 sequence (DNA): TGTGCCAGTAGCTTTCTGGGGAGCGGGAGGTTTGTTGAGCAGTTCTTC. Protein product: CASSFLGSGRFVEQFF. The chain is built from TRBV19 and TRBJ2-1, with 9 bases matching TRBD2. Per the germline V gene, CDR1 is LNHDA and CDR2 is SQIVND (reference sequence). This CDR3 contains 16 residues. After removal of 6 bases from V and 9 bases from J, the junction contained 15 bases not matched to a gene.

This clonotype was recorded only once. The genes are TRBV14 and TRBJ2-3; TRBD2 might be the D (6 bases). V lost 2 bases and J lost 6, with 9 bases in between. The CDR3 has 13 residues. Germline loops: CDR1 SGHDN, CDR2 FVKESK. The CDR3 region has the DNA TGTGCCAGCAGCCAAACAGGAGGGGATACGCAGTATTTT. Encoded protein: CASSQTGGDTQYF.

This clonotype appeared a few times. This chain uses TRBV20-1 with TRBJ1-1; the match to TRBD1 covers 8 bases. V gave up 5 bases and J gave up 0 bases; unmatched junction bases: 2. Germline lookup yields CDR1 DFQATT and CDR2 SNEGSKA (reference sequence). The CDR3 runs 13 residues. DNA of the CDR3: TGCAGTGCTGGGGACAGGTTGAACACTGAAGCTTTCTTT. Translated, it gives CSAGDRLNTEAFF.